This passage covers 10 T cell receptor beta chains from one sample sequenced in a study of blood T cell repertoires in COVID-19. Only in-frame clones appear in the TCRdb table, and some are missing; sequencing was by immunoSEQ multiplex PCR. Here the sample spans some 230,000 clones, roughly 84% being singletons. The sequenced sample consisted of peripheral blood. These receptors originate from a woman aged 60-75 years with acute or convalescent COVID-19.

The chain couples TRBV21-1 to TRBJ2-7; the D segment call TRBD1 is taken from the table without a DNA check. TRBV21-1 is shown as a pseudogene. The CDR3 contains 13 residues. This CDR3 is CASQGQISYEQYF. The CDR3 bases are TGTGCCAGTCAGGGGCAGATCTCCTACGAGCAGTACTTC.

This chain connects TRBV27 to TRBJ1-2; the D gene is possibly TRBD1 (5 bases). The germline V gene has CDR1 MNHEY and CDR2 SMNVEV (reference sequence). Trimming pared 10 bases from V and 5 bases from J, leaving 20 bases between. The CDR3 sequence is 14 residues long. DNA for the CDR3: TGTGCCACTAAAGGGAACTTACAGGCTTATGGCTACACCTTC. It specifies CATKGNLQAYGYTF.

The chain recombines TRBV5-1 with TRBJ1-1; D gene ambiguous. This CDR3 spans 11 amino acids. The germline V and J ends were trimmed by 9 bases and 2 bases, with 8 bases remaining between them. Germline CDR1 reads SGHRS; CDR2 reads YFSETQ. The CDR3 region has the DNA TGCGCCACCCGGGTCAACACTGAAGCTTTCTTT. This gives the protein CATRVNTEAFF.

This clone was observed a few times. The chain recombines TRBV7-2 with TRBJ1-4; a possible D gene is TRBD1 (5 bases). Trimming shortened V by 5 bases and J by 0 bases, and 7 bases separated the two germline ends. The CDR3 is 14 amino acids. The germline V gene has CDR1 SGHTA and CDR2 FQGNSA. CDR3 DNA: TGTGCCAGCAGCAAGACAGCAACTAATGAAAAACTGTTTTTT. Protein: CASSKTATNEKLFF.

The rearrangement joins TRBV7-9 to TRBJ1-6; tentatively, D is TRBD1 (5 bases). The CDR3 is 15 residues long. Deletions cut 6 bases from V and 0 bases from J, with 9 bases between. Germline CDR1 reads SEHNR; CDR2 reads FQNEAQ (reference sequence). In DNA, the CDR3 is TGTGCCAGCAGTCCCGACAGCTCCTATAATTCACCCCTCCACTTT. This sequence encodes CASSPDSSYNSPLHF.

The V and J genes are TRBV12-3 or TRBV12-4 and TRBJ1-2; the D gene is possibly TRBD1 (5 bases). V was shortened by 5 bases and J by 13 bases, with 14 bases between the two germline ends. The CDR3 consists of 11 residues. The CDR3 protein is CASSTSGYPTF. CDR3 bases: TGTGCCAGCAGTACATCAGGGTATCCCACCTTC.

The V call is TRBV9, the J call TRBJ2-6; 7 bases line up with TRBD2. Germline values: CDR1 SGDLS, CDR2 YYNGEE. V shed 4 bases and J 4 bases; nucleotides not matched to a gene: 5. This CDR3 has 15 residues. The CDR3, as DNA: TGTGCCAGCAGCCGGGGGGATACCGGGGCCAACGTCCTGACTTTC. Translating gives CASSRGDTGANVLTF.

The CDR3 bases are TGTGCCAGCAGCACGGACAGGGTTGGCGAGCAGTACTTC. Protein: CASSTDRVGEQYF. The chain combines TRBV5-8 with TRBJ2-7, with TRBD1 matching over 8 bases. CDR1 and CDR2 from the germline V gene are SGHTS and YDEGEE. V lost 4 bases to trimming and J lost 6 bases; unmatched junction nucleotides: 6. The CDR3 spans 13 residues.

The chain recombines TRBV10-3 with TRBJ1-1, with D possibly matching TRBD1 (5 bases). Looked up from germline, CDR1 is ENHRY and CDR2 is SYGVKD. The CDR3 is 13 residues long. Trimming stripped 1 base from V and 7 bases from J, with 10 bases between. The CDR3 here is CAISELQVSEAFF. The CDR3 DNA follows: TGTGCCATCAGTGAGTTACAGGTCAGTGAAGCTTTCTTT.

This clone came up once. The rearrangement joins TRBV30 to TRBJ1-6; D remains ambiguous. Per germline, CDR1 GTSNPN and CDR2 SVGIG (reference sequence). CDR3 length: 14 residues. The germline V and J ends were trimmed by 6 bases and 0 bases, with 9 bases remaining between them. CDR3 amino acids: CACVLNSYNSPLHF. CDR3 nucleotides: TGTGCCTGCGTATTAAACTCCTATAATTCACCCCTCCACTTT.